The present T cell receptor (beta chain) was sequenced within a study of CD8 T cells in ankylosing spondylitis. Libraries for TCR beta were made by quantitative 5'-RACE with molecular barcodes. TCRdb reanalysed the 5' RACE reads using MiXCR and keeps one entry per CDR3 protein. There are some 130,000 distinct CDR3 sequences in the sample; about a tenth occur only once, and roughly 3.4% lies in the top ten. This clonotype came up many times. The antigen is not known. Study-level points and caveats: Apparently characteristic of ankylosing spondylitis blood was a TCR beta motif (fewer than 10 highly homologous variants). From matched ankylosing spondylitis synovial fluid, disease-linked clones were reportedly recovered at significantly enriched levels. Earlier authors reported some of these motif variants in reactive arthritis synovial fluid and blood.

The length of the CDR3 is 16 residues. V shed 4 bases, J shed 9 bases, and the junction held 10 bases outside the gene matches. Germline V lookup: CDR1 LNHNV, CDR2 YYDKDF (reference sequence). The sample consisted of blood, either unsorted or a sorted T cell fraction (not recorded which). The receptor comes from a male donor with ankylosing spondylitis or in good health (not recorded which). The chain couples TRBV15 to TRBJ2-3, with 13 bases fitting TRBD2. The CDR3: CATSKELLAGGGTQYF. CDR3 sequence (DNA): TGTGCCACCAGCAAAGAATTACTAGCGGGAGGGGGGACGCAGTATTTT. Full variable domain (outside the CDR3, taken from reference TRBV15 and TRBJ2-3): DAMVIQNPRYQVTQFGKPVTLSCSQTLNHNVMYWYQQKSSQAPKLLFHYYDKDFNNEADTPDNFQSRRPNTSFCFLDIRSPGLGDTAMYLCATSKELLAGGGTQYFGPGTRLTVL.